This T cell receptor (beta chain) was retrieved from a study of blood T cell repertoires in COVID-19. Across the whole study: COVID-19 samples collected from the United States, Italy and Spain covered acute and convalescent phases.

As originally analysed: Amplification from reference gene primers served as the basis for estimated nucleated cell counts. Sequencing was performed with immunoSEQ multiplex PCR; in TCRdb, only in-frame clones are kept and a portion is missing. V, J and clone size are those of that table, while D and trimming were read from the DNA. Counted here are roughly 380,000 clones, approximately 77% occurring once; the ten biggest clones make up around 1%. This clone was detected a few times. V trimming: 2 bases; J trimming: 5 bases; junction bases outside the gene matches: 4. Germline CDR1 is MNHNY and CDR2 is SVGAGI (reference sequence). This CDR3 region has 14 residues.

The receptor was isolated from a human donor with acute or convalescent COVID-19. The donor label of this sample is uncertain. The sequenced sample was peripheral blood. J is TRBJ1-1 and V is TRBV6-6; 8 bases map to TRBD1. The CDR3 sequence: CASSYAGGGTEAFF. CDR3 DNA: TGTGCCAGCAGTTACGCAGGGGGCGGTACTGAAGCTTTCTTT.